Shown below are 6 T cell receptor beta chains from a single sample sequenced in a study of blood T cell repertoires in COVID-19. Generated by immunoSEQ multiplex PCR, the TCRdb table keeps only in-frame clones and is missing some. In the table there are 150,000 to 200,000 clones, approximately 85% of which are singletons. The specimen sequenced was peripheral blood. Source of these receptors: a man aged 55 to 69 with acute or convalescent COVID-19.

The rearrangement joins TRBV9 to TRBJ1-1; unclear D gene. Trimming left V 0 bases short and J 8 bases short, with 11 bases between. The CDR3 length is 13 residues. CDR1 and CDR2 (germline): SGDLS, YYNGEE. DNA of the CDR3: TGTGCCAGCAGCGTAGATCCGGGATTCGAAGCTTTCTTT. This codes for CASSVDPGFEAFF.

This clone was seen a handful of times. The V and J genes are TRBV28 and TRBJ2-7; 9 bases are shared with TRBD1. This CDR3 is 15 amino acids long. With 3 bases clipped from V and 5 bases from J, the junction kept 8 bases outside the gene matches. Germline values: CDR1 MDHEN, CDR2 SYDVKM. CDR3 sequence: CASSFGGQGKDEQYF. CDR3 DNA: TGTGCCAGCAGTTTTGGCGGACAGGGGAAGGACGAGCAGTACTTC.

This clone was seen a handful of times. The gene calls are TRBV6-5 and TRBJ1-1; D might be TRBD1 (5 bases). Trimming shortened V by 7 bases and J by 4 bases, and 16 bases separated the two germline ends. The CDR3 is 14 residues long. From germline, CDR1 is MNHEY and CDR2 SVGAGI. The CDR3 protein is CASIRQSQGTEAFF. DNA of the CDR3: TGTGCCAGCATACGACAGTCCCAGGGCACTGAAGCTTTCTTT.

The V call is TRBV28, the J call TRBJ1-5, with 9 bases matching TRBD1. The CDR3 runs to 15 residues. The trim removed 5 bases at V and 3 bases at J, leaving 5 bases unmatched. CDR1 is MDHEN and CDR2 is SYDVKM in the germline V gene. The CDR3 region is CASSARDRVNQPQHF. The CDR3 DNA follows: TGTGCCAGCAGTGCCCGGGACAGGGTCAATCAGCCCCAGCATTTT. The variable domain in full, with the rest retrieved from reference TRBV28 and TRBJ1-5, is DVKVTQSSRYLVKRTGEKVFLECVQDMDHENMFWYRQDPGLGLRLIYFSYDVKMKEKGDIPEGYSVSREKKERFSLILESASTNQTSMYLCASSARDRVNQPQHFGDGTRLSIL.

Only one count was recorded for this clone. The chain links TRBV5-1 to TRBJ1-1, with D unclear. CDR1 is SGHRS and CDR2 is YFSETQ in the germline V gene. Deletions cut 3 bases from V and 3 bases from J, with 12 bases between. The CDR3 loop spans 14 amino acids. CDR3 nucleotides: TGCGCCAGCAGCTCAGGCAGGATGGACACTGAAGCTTTCTTT. It yields the protein CASSSGRMDTEAFF.

The rearrangement uses TRBV3-1 (or the pseudogene TRBV3-2) and TRBJ2-1, with 10 positions matching TRBD2. Per the germline V gene, CDR1 is LGHDT and CDR2 is YNNKEL (reference sequence). Trimming took 0 bases from V and 7 from J; bases not matched to a gene: 9. The CDR3 has 17 amino acids. The CDR3: CASSQEGGSGRVNEQFF. CDR3 coding DNA: TGTGCCAGCAGCCAAGAAGGGGGGAGCGGGAGGGTGAATGAGCAGTTCTTC.